Below are 9 T cell receptor beta chains sequenced from a single sample in a study of blood T cells in healthy people across ages. Sample-barcoded 5' priming and a J-beta primer mix drove a second PCR of about 6 to 11 cycles. One entry per CDR3 protein, called by TCRdb with MiXCR from the 5' RACE reads. The sample consists of approximately 1.5 million distinct CDR3 sequences, 42% of them appearing once. What was sequenced was blood. Source of these receptors: a woman between 18 and 29 years old in good health.

This clonotype was recorded only once. The rearrangement links TRBV20-1 to TRBJ2-4; no firm D call. The last part of the DNA fits TRBJ2-7 better; the J call may be wrong. The CDR3 runs to 13 residues. Germline-derived CDR1 and CDR2 are DFQATT and SNEGSKA (reference sequence). The CDR3 coding sequence is TGCAGTGCTAGAGGTCCGGCTACCTACGAGCAGTACTTC. Translated: CSARGPATYEQYF.

This clonotype appeared a few times. V and J are TRBV4-3 and TRBJ1-2; no clear D. This CDR3 has 17 residues. Germline CDR1 and CDR2: LGHNA and YSLEER. With 4 bases removed from V and 0 bases from J, the gap between germline ends came to 18 bases. The CDR3: CASSRTTGRLSNYGYTF. CDR3 sequence (DNA): TGCGCCAGCAGCCGTACCACCGGGAGACTTTCTAACTATGGCTACACCTTC.

The J gene is TRBJ2-1, the V gene TRBV7-9, with 8 positions matching TRBD2. V trimming: 5 bases; J trimming: 8 bases; junction bases outside the gene matches: 8. This CDR3 comprises 14 residues. Germline V gene data show CDR1 as SEHNR and CDR2 as FQNEAQ (reference sequence). DNA for the CDR3: TGTGCCAGCAGCACAGTTCGGGGGGGCGATGAGCAGTTCTTC. This gives the protein CASSTVRGGDEQFF.

The chain couples TRBV29-1 to TRBJ1-1; D remains ambiguous. V dropped 5 bases and J dropped 0 bases, with 10 bases sitting between them. Germline-derived CDR1 and CDR2 are SQVTM and ANQGSEA. The CDR3 consists of 13 residues. DNA of the CDR3: TGCAGCGTTTATAGCAGAGTGAACACTGAAGCTTTCTTT. Translating gives CSVYSRVNTEAFF.

This clonotype has only a few counts. The chain employs TRBV25-1 and TRBJ2-3; D not certain. Germline values: CDR1 MGHDK, CDR2 SYGVNS. The length of the CDR3 is 11 residues. The V end was cut by 3 bases, the J end by 9 bases, with 7 bases between. This chain's CDR3 is CASSDTYTQYF. CDR3 coding DNA: TGTGCCAGCAGTGATACCTACACGCAGTATTTT.

In regard to this clonotype: One end of the junction varies from germline; a read error may be responsible. This chain connects TRBV6-5 to TRBJ2-3; D remains unclear. Germline-derived CDR1 and CDR2 are MNHEY and SVGAGI. The CDR3 has 14 residues. The CDR3 region is CTSSPDHSMNTQYF. The CDR3 nucleotides read TGTACCAGCAGTCCGGACCACTCCATGAATACGCAGTATTTT.

This clonotype has just a few counts. The chain carries TRBV7-2 and TRBJ2-1; a weak D match, TRBD2 (5 bases). The germline CDR1 and CDR2 sequences are SGHTA and FQGNSA. This CDR3 comprises 13 residues. The V end lost 6 bases, the J end lost 3 bases, and 9 bases lay between the germline ends. This chain's CDR3 is CASRVRDYNEQFF. CDR3 coding DNA: TGTGCCAGCAGAGTCCGGGACTACAATGAGCAGTTCTTC.

This clonotype was seen a single time. The chain carries TRBV20-1 and TRBJ1-5; D is perhaps TRBD1 (5 bases). Trimming cost V 6 bases and J 7 bases, with 16 bases left between them. CDR1 DFQATT and CDR2 SNEGSKA come from the germline V gene (reference sequence). The CDR3 loop spans 13 amino acids. This chain's CDR3 is CSALPQGLQPQHF. CDR3 coding DNA: TGCAGTGCCCTCCCCCAGGGCTTACAGCCCCAGCATTTT.

The sample holds a few counts of this clonotype. The chain links TRBV2 to TRBJ2-1; TRBD2 matches 9 bases. This CDR3 comprises 16 residues. Germline V gene lookup returns CDR1 SNHLY and CDR2 FYNNEI. V gave up 3 bases and J gave up 3 bases; unmatched junction bases: 6. CDR3 sequence: CASSDPSGVFYNEQFF. CDR3 nucleotide sequence: TGTGCCAGCAGTGACCCTAGCGGGGTCTTCTACAATGAGCAGTTCTTC.